The 30 T cell receptor beta chains below come from one sample, sequenced in a study of T-cell memory formation after mild COVID-19. Via MiXCR, TCRdb re-called the 5' RACE reads, giving one row per CDR3 protein. The table has around 200,000 distinct CDR3 sequences, over 20% seen once. What was sequenced was PBMCs or a T cell subset sorted from them (not recorded which). Source of these receptors: an adult woman who had mild COVID-19 (a few samples of this study predate the infection). Cell type and time point are not known.

This clonotype was seen a handful of times. This rearrangement joins TRBV12-3 or TRBV12-4 to TRBJ2-5; 8 positions agree with TRBD2. This CDR3 comprises 17 residues. V shed 3 bases, J shed 2 bases, and the junction held 11 bases outside the gene matches. CDR3 amino acids: CASSFPSGWSGQETQYF. CDR3 bases: TGTGCCAGCAGTTTCCCTAGCGGGTGGAGTGGGCAAGAGACCCAGTACTTC.

This clonotype was seen a few times. V and J are TRBV5-6 and TRBJ2-6; 9 bases align to TRBD1. The CDR3 contains 18 residues. Trimming at V came to 0 bases and at J to 0 bases, leaving 4 bases not matched to a gene. The germline V gene encodes CDR1 SGHDT and CDR2 YYEEEE. The CDR3 here is CASSLAGTGSSGANVLTF. The CDR3 bases are TGTGCCAGCAGCTTGGCCGGGACAGGGAGCTCTGGGGCCAACGTCCTGACTTTC.

This clonotype was recorded a few times. J is TRBJ2-7 and V is TRBV19; possible D gene TRBD2, 5 bases. Trimming took 0 bases from V and 0 from J, leaving 6 bases between them. Germline CDR1 LNHDA, CDR2 SQIVND (reference sequence). This CDR3 spans 14 amino acids. In DNA, the CDR3 is TGTGCCAGTAGTATAGAGGGGAGCTCCTACGAGCAGTACTTC. Its translation is CASSIEGSSYEQYF.

The V call is TRBV4-1, the J call TRBJ1-1; no clear D gene. Germline CDR1 is MGHRA and CDR2 is YSYEKL. The CDR3 extends over 14 amino acids. Trimming shortened V by 2 bases and J by 1 base, and 8 bases separated the two germline ends. In DNA, the CDR3 is TGCGCCAGCAGCCAAACCCCAAGGAACACTGAAGCTTTCTTT. It translates to CASSQTPRNTEAFF.

This clonotype was seen only a few times. V gene TRBV7-8 combines with J gene TRBJ1-2; TRBD1 aligns across 8 bases. The V segment lost 1 base and the J segment 1 base; nucleotides outside the gene matches: 11. In germline, CDR1 is SGHVS, CDR2 FQNEAQ. CDR3 size: 18 residues. CDR3 sequence reads: CASSLGPAGGNLNYGYTF. CDR3 nucleotide sequence: TGTGCCAGCAGCTTAGGGCCGGCAGGGGGCAACCTTAACTATGGCTACACCTTC.

The chain employs TRBV2 and TRBJ1-1; no clear D gene. The germline gives CDR1 SNHLY, CDR2 FYNNEI. V lost 8 bases, J lost 3 bases, and 16 bases lay in between. There are 14 residues in the CDR3. Here the CDR3 reads CASAKDAVDTEAFF. CDR3 sequence (DNA): TGTGCCAGCGCAAAGGACGCCGTGGACACTGAAGCTTTCTTT.

V is TRBV7-9 and J is TRBJ2-7, with 7 bases lining up with TRBD1. The V gene's germline CDR1 is SEHNR and CDR2 FQNEAQ (reference sequence). The length of the CDR3 is 15 residues. Trimming cost V 1 base and J 3 bases; bases outside gene matches: 6. CDR3 loop: CASSLDRGQLYEQYF. As DNA, the CDR3 is TGTGCCAGCAGCTTAGATCGGGGACAGCTCTACGAGCAGTACTTC.

The J gene is TRBJ2-1, the V gene TRBV27; TRBD2 agrees at 10 bases. Germline CDR1 is MNHEY and CDR2 is SMNVEV (reference sequence). This CDR3 has 14 amino acids. V lost 7 bases and J lost 6; bases outside the gene matches: 6. In DNA, the CDR3 is TGTGCCAGCACCACAGGGACTAGCGCCAATGAGCAGTTCTTC. This translates into CASTTGTSANEQFF.

The chain recombines TRBV6-5 with TRBJ2-2; possibly TRBD2 for D (5 bases). Germline-derived CDR1 and CDR2 are MNHEY and SVGAGI. V shed 6 bases and J shed 1 base, with 27 bases lying between them. The length of the CDR3 is 20 residues. This chain's CDR3 is CASSLYALRELLLNTGELFF. CDR3 DNA sequence: TGTGCCAGCAGCCTTTATGCTTTGAGGGAACTATTGCTGAACACCGGGGAGCTGTTTTTT.

The CDR3 DNA follows: TGTGCCAGCAGTTTCGGCCAGTTGGGTGGTTACAATGAGCAGTTCTTC. This translates into CASSFGQLGGYNEQFF. The gene calls are TRBV11-3 and TRBJ2-1, with D unresolved. The germline CDR1 and CDR2 sequences are SGHNT and YENEEA. V gave up 6 bases and J gave up 4 bases, with 19 bases separating them. CDR3 length: 16 residues.

The chain joins TRBV6-2 or TRBV6-3 to TRBJ2-7; the D is unclear. Germline assignment: CDR1 MNHEY and CDR2 SVGEGT. Deletions cut 0 bases from V and 6 bases from J, with 6 bases between. There are 12 residues in the CDR3. CDR3 region: CASSYSSTEQYF. In nucleotides, the CDR3 is TGTGCCAGCAGTTACTCCTCCACCGAGCAGTACTTC.

This chain joins TRBV7-9 and TRBJ1-1; no firm D call. Germline V lookup: CDR1 SEHNR, CDR2 FQNEAQ (reference sequence). This CDR3 region has 13 residues. V was shortened by 6 bases and J by 1 base, with 9 bases between the two germline ends. CDR3 sequence reads: CASRTSGNTEAFF. CDR3 nucleotides: TGTGCCAGCAGAACATCAGGGAACACTGAAGCTTTCTTT.

This clonotype was observed a few times. The V call is TRBV2, the J call TRBJ1-5; weak D call: TRBD1 (6 bases). With 2 bases removed from V and 4 bases from J, the gap between germline ends came to 21 bases. CDR3 length: 18 amino acids. CDR1 and CDR2 (germline): SNHLY, FYNNEI. Here the CDR3 reads CASSELIPGQGGNQPQHF. The DNA of the CDR3 is TGTGCCAGCAGTGAATTAATCCCGGGACAAGGGGGGAATCAGCCCCAGCATTTT.

The V call is TRBV3-1, the J call TRBJ1-1; D is perhaps TRBD1 (6 bases). V shed 4 bases and J shed 5 bases, with 17 bases lying between them. CDR3 length: 15 residues. Germline loops: CDR1 LGHDT, CDR2 YNNKEL (reference sequence). The chain's CDR3 is CASSPPGTLGTEAFF. The CDR3 DNA follows: TGTGCCAGCAGCCCCCCCGGGACATTAGGTACTGAAGCTTTCTTT. Variable domain in full (rest from reference TRBV3-1 and TRBJ1-1): DTAVSQTPKYLVTQMGNDKSIKCEQNLGHDTMYWYKQDSKKFLKIMFSYNNKELIINETVPNRFSPKSPDKAHLNLHINSLELGDSAVYFCASSPPGTLGTEAFFGQGTRLTVV.

This clonotype was seen more than once but under ten times. The gene calls are TRBV6-5 and TRBJ2-1; a weak D match, TRBD1 (6 bases). The germline CDR1 and CDR2 sequences are MNHEY and SVGAGI. V was pared by 5 bases and J by 0 bases, with 23 bases between. CDR3 size: 19 residues. The CDR3 DNA reads as TGTGCCAGCAGTCCCATTCGGGTATTGGGGGCTAGCTCCTACAATGAGCAGTTCTTC. Translation: CASSPIRVLGASSYNEQFF.

This clonotype has a handful of counts. The chain links TRBV15 to TRBJ1-2, with D possibly TRBD1 on 5 matching bases. Germline CDR1 and CDR2: LNHNV and YYDKDF (reference sequence). The CDR3 length is 16 residues. The V gene lost 0 bases and the J gene lost 3 bases, with 14 bases spanning the gap. The CDR3 sequence: CATSRDWGRWDYGYTF. The CDR3 DNA reads as TGTGCCACCAGCAGAGATTGGGGGAGATGGGACTATGGCTACACCTTC.

In its sample, this clonotype was seen many times. The chain is built from TRBV15 and TRBJ2-7; the D gene is possibly TRBD1 (5 bases). CDR3 length: 16 residues. Trimming left V 1 base short and J 3 bases short, with 16 bases between. CDR1 is LNHNV, CDR2 YYDKDF, per germline (reference sequence). The CDR3 protein is CATSRVHTLGVYEQYF. In DNA, the CDR3 is TGTGCCACCAGCAGAGTCCACACCCTAGGGGTCTACGAGCAGTACTTC.

CDR3 sequence (DNA): TGTGCCAGCAGTTTAGTTGCAGGGGAGGATGGCTACACCTTC. Translation gives CASSLVAGEDGYTF. V and J are TRBV27 and TRBJ1-2; D might be TRBD1 (6 bases). The V gene lost 2 bases and the J gene lost 6 bases, with 13 bases spanning the gap. Germline CDR1 is MNHEY and CDR2 is SMNVEV (reference sequence). The length of the CDR3 is 14 residues.

This clonotype has just a few counts. The CDR3 reads CSVRSYTGELFF. In nucleotides, the CDR3 is TGCAGCGTTAGGTCGTATACCGGGGAGCTGTTTTTT. The V gene is TRBV29-1, the J gene TRBJ2-2, with D uncertain. The CDR3 has 12 residues. CDR1 is SQVTM, CDR2 ANQGSEA, per germline. Trimming took off 5 bases at V and 5 bases at J, with 9 bases between the two ends.

V is TRBV12-3 or TRBV12-4 and J is TRBJ1-2; D is undetermined. This CDR3 contains 13 residues. V lost 6 bases and J lost 4, with 12 bases in between. The CDR3 spells CASSHGVVYGYTF. The CDR3 nucleotides are TGTGCCAGCAGCCACGGGGTAGTCTATGGCTACACCTTC.

The chain uses TRBV4-1 and TRBJ1-4; TRBD1 is a possible D gene (6 bases). The CDR3 contains 16 residues. Germline-derived CDR1 and CDR2 are MGHRA and YSYEKL. V was cut by 1 base and J by 7 bases, with 16 bases left in between. For the CDR3, the DNA is TGCGCCAGCAGCCAAGGCACAGGGATAGGATTTGAAAAACTGTTTTTT. It is translated as CASSQGTGIGFEKLFF.

This sequence joins TRBV30 and TRBJ1-2, with D maybe TRBD1 (6 bases). Per the germline V gene, CDR1 is GTSNPN and CDR2 is SVGIG (reference sequence). The CDR3 length is 14 residues. Trimming removed 2 bases from V and 5 bases from J, with 15 bases in between. The DNA for the CDR3 is TGTGCCTGGAGTCACGCTGCACAGGGTTATGGCTACACCTTC. This codes for CAWSHAAQGYGYTF.

This clonotype was observed a handful of times. The chain employs TRBV27 and TRBJ2-7; possible D gene TRBD2, 6 bases. The ends were cut back, 8 bases at V and 0 bases at J, with 29 bases in the middle. The CDR3 consists of 19 residues. Germline V lookup: CDR1 MNHEY, CDR2 SMNVEV (reference sequence). The CDR3 loop is CASGRLGPDPPLSSYEQYF. In DNA, the CDR3 is TGTGCCAGCGGCCGACTAGGTCCTGATCCGCCATTGAGCTCCTACGAGCAGTACTTC.

The chain carries TRBV20-1 and TRBJ1-2; 7 nucleotides align to TRBD1. This CDR3 region has 12 residues. CDR1 is DFQATT, CDR2 SNEGSKA, per germline (reference sequence). With 2 bases clipped from V and 10 bases from J, the junction kept 7 bases outside the gene matches. The CDR3 loop reads CSARPNGQDYTF. CDR3 DNA sequence: TGCAGTGCTAGACCTAACGGACAGGACTACACCTTC.

This clonotype was found a few times. The V call is TRBV12-3 or TRBV12-4, the J call TRBJ1-2; 9 positions agree with TRBD1. The CDR3 loop spans 15 amino acids. Trimming at V came to 5 bases and at J to 2 bases, leaving 6 bases not matched to a gene. This chain's CDR3 is CASSPSGTGNYGYTF. The CDR3 DNA reads TGTGCCAGCAGTCCCTCCGGGACAGGGAACTATGGCTACACCTTC.

V gene TRBV10-3 combines with J gene TRBJ2-3; perhaps TRBD2 as D (5 bases). CDR1 is ENHRY, CDR2 SYGVKD, per germline. The V and J ends lost 3 bases and 9 bases respectively, with 19 bases between them. The CDR3 spans 15 residues. CDR3 sequence reads: CAISDPISPAVTQYF. In DNA form, the CDR3 reads TGTGCCATCAGTGACCCGATTAGTCCAGCGGTCACGCAGTATTTT.

The chain is built from TRBV7-3 and TRBJ2-3; the D is unclear. The CDR3 length is 15 residues. The germline V gene has CDR1 SGHTA and CDR2 FQGTGA. The germline V and J ends were trimmed by 5 bases and 0 bases, with 12 bases remaining between them. This CDR3 is CASSLTRISTDTQYF. The CDR3 nucleotides read TGTGCCAGCAGCCTTACCCGGATCAGCACAGATACGCAGTATTTT.

This clonotype has only a few counts. J is TRBJ2-2 and V is TRBV7-9; TRBD1 might be the D (6 bases). The length of the CDR3 is 12 residues. Trimming left V 6 bases short and J 7 bases short, with 9 bases between. CDR1 SEHNR and CDR2 FQNEAQ come from the germline V gene (reference sequence). Here the CDR3 DNA reads TGTGCCAGCAGACGGGACAACGGGGAGCTGTTTTTT. It encodes CASRRDNGELFF.

This clonotype was recorded at least ten times. The chain joins TRBV30 to TRBJ2-1, with D perhaps being TRBD1 or TRBD2 (6 bases each). The CDR3 has 14 residues. CDR1 GTSNPN and CDR2 SVGIG come from the germline V gene (reference sequence). Trimming took 2 bases from V and 6 from J, leaving 14 bases between them. The CDR3 sequence: CAWSRPGEANEQFF. The CDR3 DNA follows: TGTGCCTGGAGTCGTCCAGGGGAGGCCAATGAGCAGTTCTTC.

The chain couples TRBV24-1 to TRBJ1-5; TRBD1 matches 9 bases. Germline V gives CDR1 KGHDR, CDR2 SFDVKD. Trimming took 9 bases from V and 3 from J; bases not matched to a gene: 8. The CDR3 is 15 residues long. This CDR3 reads CATSTGTGHNQPQHF. The CDR3 region has the DNA TGTGCCACCTCAACCGGGACAGGGCACAATCAGCCCCAGCATTTT.